This T cell receptor (beta chain) appears in the sequencing data of a study of T cell clones after liver transplantation. As for the study in general: Post-transplant blood was tracked for graft-donor-reactive T cell clones identified in a pre-transplant mixed lymphocyte reaction. Tolerant meant at least one year fully off immunosuppression without liver enzymes above twice normal.

A note on this clone: The antigen remains undetermined.

The data were produced by immunoSEQ multiplex PCR, yet TCRdb's version contains in-frame clones alone and is incomplete. Here the sample spans 9,200 or so clones, around four fifths being singletons. With 6 bases removed from V and 7 bases from J, the gap between germline ends came to 9 bases. Germline V CDR1 and CDR2: SQVTM, ANQGSEA. The CDR3 is 10 amino acids. Study-wide results and caveats: Low donor cell numbers restricted donor-reactive repertoire measurement in two subjects. In 5 of 8 subjects, circulating graft-donor-reactive CD4 TCRbeta sequences fell significantly after transplant.

The specimen was CD8+ T cells from blood, collected at the 22-month timepoint. The rearrangement uses TRBV29-1 and TRBJ1-1; D gene uncertain. The TCR comes from a human patient who received a liver transplant. Some T cells may be the graft donor's. Here the CDR3 DNA reads TGCAGCGTCCTCGAGGTTGAAGCTTTCTTT. Protein: CSVLEVEAFF.